These T cell receptor beta chains were read from a single sample in a study of blood T cell repertoires in COVID-19. TCRdb's copy holds only in-frame clones and misses some; the assay was immunoSEQ multiplex PCR. Of under 200,000 clones in the sample, around nine tenths are singletons; the top ten hold 20% to 25%. Material for sequencing was peripheral blood. The receptors were gathered from a man aged 55-75 years with active or convalescent COVID-19. CDR3s include the opening cysteine and the closing phenylalanine or tryptophan. A D gene is named only where the DNA matches it firmly.

CDR3aa,v_gene,d_gene
CASKPDVADGYTF,TRBV6-6,.
CASSLVGQGASGYTF,TRBV5-1,TRBD1
CASSLGGASGNTIYF,TRBV5-6,.
CASTSGGGTEAFF,TRBV7-9,.
CATSRDQVEKLFF,TRBV15,.
CANKRDRSNYGYTF,TRBV2,TRBD1
CASSSDIFSGNTIYF,TRBV7-9,.
CAWSFGQNQPQHF,TRBV30,.
CASSLGRQLISGNTIYF,TRBV7-2,.
CASSQTGLRYEQYF,TRBV5-1,.
CASSLQGALPYEQYF,TRBV7-2,TRBD1
CASSPGDQGVTGELFF,TRBV5-1,.
CASSSSGGNEQYF,TRBV7-9,.
CASSEQGAGSPLHF,TRBV6-1,TRBD1
CASSAGQGRGAFF,TRBV5-1,TRBD1
CASSQQPSSGNTIYF,TRBV19,.
CASSFWTGQGQPQHF,TRBV7-8,TRBD1
CASSELGSSYNSPLHF,TRBV6-1,.
CASSFGGERGYTF,TRBV12-3/TRBV12-4,.
CSASNGFYGYTF,TRBV20-1,.
CASSLVSWAGGSYGYTF,TRBV7-9,TRBD1
CSAHRRYTDTQYF,TRBV29-1,.
CASSPTRLKQYF,TRBV14,.
CASSEYGQVGDEQYF,TRBV2,TRBD1
CASSQEITGTGDNYGYTF,TRBV3-1/TRBV3-2,.
CASSIQTGNTYEQYF,TRBV11-2,TRBD1
CASSPGTGGNEKLFF,TRBV7-9,TRBD1
CASRREANTDTQYF,TRBV6-5,.
CASSPLVGDNEQFF,TRBV5-1,.
CASSQLAGKTDTQYF,TRBV13,TRBD2
CASRPRGKGTDTQYF,TRBV19,.
CASSLGQNSYEQYF,TRBV7-9,TRBD1
CAISEFGGNTEAFF,TRBV10-3,.
CASRRFNSPLHF,TRBV13,.
CASSVGRGRTDTQYF,TRBV9,.
CASSPRHTDTQYF,TRBV7-9,.
CASSFVRAGRNSPLHF,TRBV6-5,.
CASSKPGTGSGELFF,TRBV6-5,TRBD1
CASSLAEVGYTF,TRBV7-9,.
CASSQGPQMTTTDEQFF,TRBV14,.
CAWSQGAGTEAFF,TRBV30,TRBD1
CASSFVEDTEAFF,TRBV7-9,.
CASSKTSGNTGELFF,TRBV3-1/TRBV3-2,TRBD2
CASSEALRGTSGGLNTGELFF,TRBV2,TRBD2
CASSQSGGRGNTIYF,TRBV4-2,.
CASSKGLAGGRETQYF,TRBV2,TRBD2
CASSWGPENTEAFF,TRBV3-1/TRBV3-2,.
CASSREQGYRRHEQYF,TRBV27,.